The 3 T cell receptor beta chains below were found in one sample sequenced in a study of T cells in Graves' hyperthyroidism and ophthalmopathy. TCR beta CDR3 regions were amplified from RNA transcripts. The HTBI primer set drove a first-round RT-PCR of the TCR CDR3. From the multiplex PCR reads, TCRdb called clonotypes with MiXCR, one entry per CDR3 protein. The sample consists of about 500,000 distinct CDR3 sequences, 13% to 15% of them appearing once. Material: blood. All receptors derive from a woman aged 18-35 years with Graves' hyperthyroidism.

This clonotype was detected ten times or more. The CDR3 DNA sequence: TGCGCCAGCAGCCAAGTAAGGGGAGGGACGGTGAACACTGAAGCTTTCTTT. It translates to CASSQVRGGTVNTEAFF. The chain joins TRBV4-1 to TRBJ1-1, with a tentative D call TRBD1 (5 bases). This CDR3 region has 17 residues. V shed 1 base and J shed 0 bases, with 15 bases lying between them. Germline assignment: CDR1 MGHRA and CDR2 YSYEKL.

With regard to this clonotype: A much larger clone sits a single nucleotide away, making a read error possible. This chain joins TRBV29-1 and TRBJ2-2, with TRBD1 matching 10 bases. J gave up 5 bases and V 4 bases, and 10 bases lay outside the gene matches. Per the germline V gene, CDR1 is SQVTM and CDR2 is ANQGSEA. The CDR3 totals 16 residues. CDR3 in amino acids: CSVGGGQGRRTGELFF. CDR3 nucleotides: TGCAGCGTTGGAGGGGGACAGGGGCGCAGGACCGGGGAGCTGTTTTTT.

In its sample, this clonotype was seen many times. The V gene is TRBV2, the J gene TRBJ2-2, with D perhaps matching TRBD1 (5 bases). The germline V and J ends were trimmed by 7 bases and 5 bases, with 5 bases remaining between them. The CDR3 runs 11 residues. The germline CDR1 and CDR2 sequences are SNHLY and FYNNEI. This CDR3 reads CASTGTGELFF. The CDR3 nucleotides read TGTGCCAGCACAGGGACCGGGGAGCTGTTTTTT.